Listed here are 32 T cell receptor beta chains from one sample, sequenced in a study of graft-versus-host responses after intestinal transplantation. The repertoire was sequenced with immunoSEQ multiplex PCR; TCRdb's copy has only in-frame clones and lacks some. Of about 88,000 clones in the sample, around nine tenths were seen once. These TCRs' antigens remain unknown. The starting material was unstimulated CD4+ T cells sorted from spleen or lymph node cells, obtained before intestinal transplant. The receptors derive from a human donor who received an intestinal transplant.

V usage is TRBV5-5 and J usage is TRBJ1-4; D not certain. Trimming left V 4 bases short and J 4 bases short, with 14 bases between. The CDR3 is 15 amino acids. Germline loops: CDR1 SGHKS, CDR2 YYEKEE (reference sequence). CDR3 residues: CASSPGPNRNEKLFF. The CDR3 DNA is TGTGCCAGCAGCCCCGGACCGAACCGTAATGAAAAACTGTTTTTT.

This clone was found once. This chain links TRBV5-1 with TRBJ2-2, with D unresolved. Trimming took off 0 bases at V and 1 base at J, with 10 bases between the two ends. This CDR3 is 16 amino acids long. Germline values: CDR1 SGHRS, CDR2 YFSETQ. The CDR3 is CASSLEGPLNTGELFF. The CDR3 region has the DNA TGCGCCAGCAGCTTGGAAGGACCTTTGAACACCGGGGAGCTGTTTTTT.

The rearrangement links TRBV9 to TRBJ2-5; D perhaps matches TRBD1 (5 bases). Between the trimmed V and J ends, which lost 0 bases and 2 bases, there was a span of 17 bases. CDR1 and CDR2 from the germline V gene are SGDLS and YYNGEE. The length of the CDR3 is 17 residues. In DNA, the CDR3 is TGTGCCAGCAGCGTAGAGGCAGGGAACCGCAAACAAGAGACCCAGTACTTC. It encodes CASSVEAGNRKQETQYF.

This sequence joins TRBV5-1 and TRBJ1-4; TRBD1 is a possible D gene (5 bases). CDR1 SGHRS and CDR2 YFSETQ come from the germline V gene. CDR3 length: 15 residues. Trimming pared 1 base from V and 2 bases from J, leaving 9 bases between. CDR3 protein: CASSLMAGTNEKLFF. The DNA for the CDR3 is TGCGCCAGCAGCTTGATGGCAGGGACTAATGAAAAACTGTTTTTT. Full variable domain (outside the CDR3, taken from reference TRBV5-1 and TRBJ1-4): KAGVTQTPRYLIKTRGQQVTLSCSPISGHRSVSWYQQTPGQGLQFLFEYFSETQRNKGNFPGRFSGRQFSNSRSEMNVSTLELGDSALYLCASSLMAGTNEKLFFGSGTQLSVL.

This clone came up a few times. V is TRBV19 and J is TRBJ1-2; tentative D call: TRBD1 (6 bases). CDR3 length equals 13 residues. Per germline, CDR1 LNHDA and CDR2 SQIVND (reference sequence). V shed 3 bases and J shed 7 bases, with 12 bases lying between them. CDR3 in amino acids: CASSILGGSGYTF. Written as DNA, the CDR3 is TGTGCCAGTAGTATTCTGGGGGGCAGTGGCTACACCTTC.

This chain connects TRBV19 to TRBJ1-1; a possible D gene is TRBD1 (6 bases). The CDR3 is made up of 15 amino acids. Germline V lookup: CDR1 LNHDA, CDR2 SQIVND (reference sequence). The germline V and J ends were trimmed by 5 bases and 1 base, with 14 bases remaining between them. The CDR3 loop is CASSPDDRRNTEAFF. CDR3 coding DNA: TGTGCCAGTAGTCCGGATGACAGGAGGAACACTGAAGCTTTCTTT.

The V and J genes are TRBV5-4 and TRBJ2-7; 9 bases are shared with TRBD2. Germline V gives CDR1 SGHNT, CDR2 YYREEE (reference sequence). V lost 4 bases to trimming and J lost 0 bases; unmatched junction nucleotides: 8. The CDR3 has 16 residues. The CDR3 loop reads CASSLASGTSSYEQYF. DNA of the CDR3: TGTGCCAGCAGCCTCGCTAGCGGGACGAGCTCCTACGAGCAGTACTTC.

In this sample, this clone turned up a few times. The chain recombines TRBV5-1 with TRBJ2-1; 9 bases map to TRBD2. V lost 6 bases and J lost 9; bases outside the gene matches: 7. Germline loops: CDR1 SGHRS, CDR2 YFSETQ. CDR3 length: 13 residues. In nucleotides, the CDR3 is TGCGCCAGCACCCTTAGCGGGAGAGCTGAGCAGTTCTTC. It yields the protein CASTLSGRAEQFF.

This clone appeared a single time. The chain recombines TRBV2 with TRBJ1-5, with no clear D. CDR1 is SNHLY, CDR2 FYNNEI, per germline. The CDR3 contains 15 residues. Trimming took 4 bases from V and 5 from J, leaving 15 bases between them. The DNA of the CDR3 is TGTGCCAGCAGTGCGTCCCGGGTGTCCGATCAGCCCCAGCATTTT. Its protein product is CASSASRVSDQPQHF.

This chain links TRBV9 with TRBJ1-6, with D possibly TRBD1 on 6 matching bases. CDR1 SGDLS and CDR2 YYNGEE come from the germline V gene. Between the trimmed V and J ends, which lost 0 bases and 7 bases, there was a span of 8 bases. The CDR3 totals 14 residues. CDR3 nucleotide sequence: TGTGCCAGCAGCGTAGTAGGGGGGAATTCACCCCTCCACTTT. Its translation is CASSVVGGNSPLHF.

V gene TRBV5-1 combines with J gene TRBJ2-1; 13 bases are shared with TRBD2. V lost 6 bases and J lost 6; bases outside the gene matches: 9. Germline V lookup: CDR1 SGHRS, CDR2 YFSETQ. This CDR3 is 16 amino acids long. The DNA for the CDR3 is TGCGCCAGCACGATTGGGACTAGCGGGATAGGCAATGAGCAGTTCTTC. The encoded protein is CASTIGTSGIGNEQFF.

The gene calls are TRBV11-2 and TRBJ2-5, with D perhaps given as TRBD1 or TRBD2 (5 bases each). The germline CDR1 and CDR2 sequences are SGHAT and FQNNGV. V lost 4 bases to trimming and J lost 5 bases, with 14 bases between them. The CDR3 covers 14 residues. CDR3 DNA: TGTGCCAGCAGCTCCTCGGGGCAGTTGGAGACCCAGTACTTC. It is translated as CASSSSGQLETQYF. Full variable domain (rest looked up from reference TRBV11-2 and TRBJ2-5): EAGVAQSPRYKIIEKRQSVAFWCNPISGHATLYWYQQILGQGPKLLIQFQNNGVVDDSQLPKDRFSAERLKGVDSTLKIQPAKLEDSAVYLCASSSSGQLETQYFGPGTRLLVL.

The chain recombines TRBV6-5 with TRBJ1-2; D unresolved. The CDR3 covers 14 residues. V was cut by 6 bases and J by 5 bases, with 16 bases left in between. Germline V lookup: CDR1 MNHEY, CDR2 SVGAGI. CDR3 nucleotide sequence: TGTGCCAGCAGCCTCCTCCGGGGAACTTATGGCTACACCTTC. Its translation is CASSLLRGTYGYTF.

The chain recombines TRBV2 with TRBJ2-5; no reliable D call. The CDR3 consists of 12 residues. Per germline, CDR1 SNHLY and CDR2 FYNNEI. V shed 6 bases and J shed 11 bases, with 16 bases lying between them. The CDR3 here is CASSPMLTEQYF. The CDR3 nucleotides are TGTGCCAGCAGCCCTATGCTTACGGAGCAGTACTTC.

This clone was found once. The genes are TRBV15 and TRBJ1-4; D might be TRBD1 (5 bases). V lost 1 base and J 8 bases, leaving 14 bases between the germline ends. Germline values: CDR1 LNHNV, CDR2 YYDKDF (reference sequence). The CDR3 extends over 15 amino acids. The CDR3 nucleotides are TGTGCCACCAGCAGAGGAGCTCAGCGGGGCGAAAAACTGTTTTTT. It is translated as CATSRGAQRGEKLFF.

J is TRBJ2-7 and V is TRBV10-2; 10 nucleotides line up with TRBD2. V was clipped by 2 bases and J by 3 bases; unmatched bases: 4. There are 15 residues in the CDR3. Per germline, CDR1 WSHSY and CDR2 SAAADI. CDR3 residues: CASSEGLAVSYEQYF. The CDR3, as DNA: TGCGCCAGCAGTGAGGGACTAGCGGTTAGCTACGAGCAGTACTTC.

The table lists this clone with a few counts. The genes are TRBV10-3 and TRBJ2-1; D might be TRBD2 (5 bases). Trimming took off 5 bases at V and 10 bases at J, with 21 bases between the two ends. The CDR3 is made up of 15 amino acids. The germline CDR1 and CDR2 sequences are ENHRY and SYGVKD. This CDR3 is CAISPLSAARGEQFF. CDR3 nucleotides: TGTGCCATCAGTCCCCTCTCAGCGGCCCGAGGCGAGCAGTTCTTC.

This clone occurred once. This chain connects TRBV7-9 to TRBJ1-1; no reliable D call. CDR3 length equals 13 residues. Trimming left V 3 bases short and J 12 bases short, with 17 bases between. Germline loops: CDR1 SEHNR, CDR2 FQNEAQ (reference sequence). This chain's CDR3 is CASSLAGYRASFF. The DNA for the CDR3 is TGTGCCAGCAGCTTGGCGGGCTACAGAGCTTCTTTCTTT.

The rearrangement links TRBV7-2 to TRBJ2-1; D is possibly TRBD2 (5 bases). The germline V gene encodes CDR1 SGHTA and CDR2 FQGNSA. V shed 0 bases and J shed 2 bases, with 5 bases lying between them. The CDR3 consists of 14 residues. CDR3 nucleotides: TGTGCCAGCAGCTTAGCGCGGGCCTACAATGAGCAGTTCTTC. This codes for CASSLARAYNEQFF.

This rearrangement joins TRBV6-1 to TRBJ1-2, with D possibly being TRBD1 (5 bases). Germline lookup yields CDR1 MNHNS and CDR2 SASEGT. Trimming cost V 3 bases and J 3 bases, with 5 bases left between them. CDR3 length: 12 amino acids. The CDR3 bases are TGTGCCAGCAGTGAGGGACACTATGGCTACACCTTC. Translated, it gives CASSEGHYGYTF.

V usage is TRBV6-5 and J usage is TRBJ2-7; no reliable D call. Trimming removed 0 bases at V and 6 bases at J, with 12 bases between. The CDR3 consists of 14 residues. The germline CDR1 and CDR2 sequences are MNHEY and SVGAGI. The DNA for the CDR3 is TGTGCCAGCAGTTACTCGAATTTCGGTGTCGAGCAGTACTTC. Translated: CASSYSNFGVEQYF.

V is TRBV28 and J is TRBJ2-2, with 10 bases lining up with TRBD1. With 2 bases clipped from V and 6 bases from J, the junction kept 6 bases outside the gene matches. The CDR3 has 16 residues. Germline values: CDR1 MDHEN, CDR2 SYDVKM. The CDR3 reads CASSLPGTGESGELFF. DNA for the CDR3: TGTGCCAGCAGTTTACCCGGGACAGGGGAATCCGGGGAGCTGTTTTTT.

V gene TRBV19 combines with J gene TRBJ1-1; D is ambiguous. Germline V CDR1 and CDR2: LNHDA, SQIVND (reference sequence). V lost 7 bases and J lost 0, with 15 bases in between. This CDR3 contains 15 residues. This CDR3 is CASIGKIPMNTEAFF. The CDR3 DNA is TGTGCCAGTATAGGTAAGATACCCATGAACACTGAAGCTTTCTTT.

In the case of this clone: At the DNA level, this CDR3 is encoded by other sequences in the same sample as well. This rearrangement joins TRBV18 to TRBJ2-5; D gene uncertain. Trimming pared 2 bases from V and 5 bases from J, leaving 9 bases between. Germline assignment: CDR1 KGHSH and CDR2 LQKENI. CDR3 length equals 13 residues. CDR3 residues: CASSPGVGETQYF. Here the CDR3 DNA reads TGTGCCAGCTCACCAGGGGTCGGGGAGACCCAGTACTTC.

The rearrangement joins TRBV18 to TRBJ1-2, with 7 bases identical to TRBD1. Germline lookup yields CDR1 KGHSH and CDR2 LQKENI. CDR3 length: 15 amino acids. V lost 3 bases, J lost 0 bases, and 4 bases stayed unmatched. CDR3 sequence: CASSPGTAPNYGYTF. CDR3 sequence (DNA): TGTGCCAGCTCACCGGGGACAGCCCCTAACTATGGCTACACCTTC.

In its sample, this clone was seen once. The chain joins TRBV7-2 to TRBJ2-5, with 9 nucleotides matching TRBD1. This CDR3 comprises 14 residues. Germline trimming cut 5 bases from V and 3 bases from J; bases unmatched to any gene: 4. Germline-derived CDR1 and CDR2 are SGHTA and FQGNSA. CDR3 sequence (DNA): TGTGCCAGCAGCCTAGACAGGGGGGAAGAGACCCAGTACTTC. Amino acid sequence: CASSLDRGEETQYF.

In DNA form, the CDR3 reads TGTGCCAGCTCGGTTCTAGCGGGAGAGGCCTACGAGCAGTACTTC. Its translation is CASSVLAGEAYEQYF. V gene TRBV4-2 combines with J gene TRBJ2-7; 10 bases align to TRBD2. Germline values: CDR1 LGHNA, CDR2 YNFKEQ. Germline trimming cut 8 bases from V and 2 bases from J; bases unmatched to any gene: 9. This CDR3 is 15 amino acids long.

The V call is TRBV4-2, the J call TRBJ1-2; TRBD1 agrees at 8 bases. Germline V CDR1 and CDR2: LGHNA, YNFKEQ. CDR3 length: 17 residues. Losses at the gene ends were 0 bases for V and 2 bases for J; bases not matched to a gene: 8. The CDR3 nucleotides read TGTGCCAGCAGCCAAGAAGTCAGGGGGCGCGGGAACTATGGCTACACCTTC. Translated: CASSQEVRGRGNYGYTF.

This chain links TRBV7-9 with TRBJ1-1; 9 nucleotides agree with TRBD1. The CDR3 has 17 residues. V shed 5 bases and J 1 base; nucleotides not matched to a gene: 11. Germline lookup yields CDR1 SEHNR and CDR2 FQNEAQ (reference sequence). CDR3 loop: CASSLEYRGPKNTEAFF. In DNA, the CDR3 is TGTGCCAGCAGCCTAGAATACAGGGGGCCGAAGAACACTGAAGCTTTCTTT. Full variable domain (remainder filled in from reference TRBV7-9 and TRBJ1-1): DTGVSQNPRHKITKRGQNVTFRCDPISEHNRLYWYRQTLGQGPEFLTYFQNEAQLEKSRLLSDRFSAERPKGSFSTLEIQRTEQGDSAMYLCASSLEYRGPKNTEAFFGQGTRLTVV.

This chain joins TRBV10-3 and TRBJ1-6; 9 bases match TRBD1. Germline CDR1 and CDR2: ENHRY and SYGVKD. The CDR3 is 15 residues long. Trimming at V came to 5 bases and at J to 7 bases, leaving 6 bases not matched to a gene. The CDR3 here is CAISRTGAPNSPLHF. CDR3 in DNA: TGTGCCATCAGTCGGACAGGGGCCCCGAATTCACCCCTCCACTTT.

The chain employs TRBV19 and TRBJ2-5; D possibly corresponds to TRBD2 (6 bases). The DNA end is a closer match to TRBJ2-7, so the J assignment may be wrong. Germline CDR1 LNHDA, CDR2 SQIVND (reference sequence). The length of the CDR3 is 17 residues. In DNA, the CDR3 is TGTGCCAGTAGTATAGTCTCTAGCGAGAGCTACTCCTACGAGCAGTACTTC. This codes for CASSIVSSESYSYEQYF.

This clone appeared a few times. The rearrangement joins TRBV7-2 to TRBJ2-3, with D perhaps TRBD1 or TRBD2 (5 bases each). CDR3 length: 14 amino acids. Germline values: CDR1 SGHTA, CDR2 FQGNSA. Trimming took 2 bases from V and 2 from J, leaving 8 bases between them. CDR3 residues: CASSLWGNTDTQYF. The CDR3 DNA follows: TGTGCCAGCAGCTTATGGGGGAACACAGATACGCAGTATTTT.